These 16 T cell receptor beta chains originate from one sample sequenced in a study of T cells in pancreatic ductal adenocarcinoma. Selected pancreatic ductal adenocarcinoma patients had undergone surgery without neoadjuvant therapy. Produced via immunoSEQ multiplex PCR; TCRdb's table is partial and in-frame only. The sample carries several thousand clones, about 61% recorded once. The sample comprised pancreatic tumor tissue. The receptor source for this set is a human donor with pancreatic ductal adenocarcinoma.

The rearrangement links TRBV30 to TRBJ1-3, with TRBD1 as a possible D gene (6 bases). CDR1 is GTSNPN and CDR2 is SVGIG in the germline V gene (reference sequence). V was clipped by 4 bases and J by 3 bases, with 16 bases between them. CDR3 length: 15 amino acids. CDR3 sequence (DNA): TGTGCCTGGACCCAAGGGGGGGCGTTTGGAAACACCATATATTTT. It specifies CAWTQGGAFGNTIYF.

This clone was found once. This chain links TRBV4-1 with TRBJ1-4; D is unresolved. The CDR3 sequence is 15 residues long. CDR1 MGHRA and CDR2 YSYEKL come from the germline V gene. V dropped 0 bases and J dropped 8 bases, with 13 bases sitting between them. This chain's CDR3 is CASSQEGSGKEKLFF. Here the CDR3 DNA reads TGCGCCAGCAGCCAAGAGGGATCCGGGAAGGAAAAACTGTTTTTT.

The V and J genes are TRBV28 and TRBJ1-5; D is perhaps TRBD1 (6 bases). Trimming removed 5 bases at V and 6 bases at J, with 17 bases between. This CDR3 has 15 amino acids. Per germline, CDR1 MDHEN and CDR2 SYDVKM. CDR3 sequence reads: CASSPGVEYSQPQHF. The CDR3 DNA reads TGTGCCAGCAGTCCAGGGGTTGAGTATAGTCAGCCCCAGCATTTT.

A remark on this clone: The same CDR3 can be traced to other DNA sequences in this sample. The V and J genes are TRBV5-1 and TRBJ2-5, with 10 bases that match TRBD2. CDR1 and CDR2 (germline): SGHRS, YFSETQ. J was trimmed by 0 bases and V by 2 bases; bases with no gene match: 10. This CDR3 spans 18 amino acids. The CDR3 bases are TGCGCCAGCAGCTTAGGTCTAGCGGGGGACCCGTACCAAGAGACCCAGTACTTC. It yields the protein CASSLGLAGDPYQETQYF.

This chain links TRBV2 with TRBJ1-1; 7 nucleotides agree with TRBD1. This CDR3 is 13 amino acids long. CDR1 and CDR2 (germline): SNHLY, FYNNEI. The V gene end was trimmed by 7 bases and the J gene end by 3 bases; junction bases not matched to a gene: 5. CDR3 residues: CASTQGEDTEAFF. In nucleotides, the CDR3 is TGTGCCAGCACCCAGGGGGAGGACACTGAAGCTTTCTTT.

This clone came up a few times. This sequence joins TRBV9 and TRBJ2-3; 11 positions agree with TRBD2. Germline CDR1 SGDLS, CDR2 YYNGEE. The length of the CDR3 is 15 residues. V lost 2 bases and J lost 3; bases outside the gene matches: 2. In nucleotides, the CDR3 is TGTGCCAGCAGCGTCTTAGCGGGAGGGACAGATACGCAGTATTTT. Protein: CASSVLAGGTDTQYF.

The chain joins TRBV9 to TRBJ2-2, with 7 positions matching TRBD1. The CDR3 runs 15 residues. Germline lookup yields CDR1 SGDLS and CDR2 YYNGEE. Trimming took 3 bases from V and 2 from J; bases not matched to a gene: 4. The CDR3 loop reads CASSAGQPNTGELFF. The CDR3 region has the DNA TGTGCCAGCAGCGCGGGACAGCCAAACACCGGGGAGCTGTTTTTT.

In this sample, this clone turned up once. The chain joins TRBV27 to TRBJ1-1; no clear D. V was clipped by 0 bases and J by 3 bases, with 5 bases between them. This CDR3 region has 13 residues. CDR1 is MNHEY and CDR2 is SMNVEV in the germline V gene (reference sequence). CDR3 residues: CASSLSWDTEAFF. CDR3 nucleotide sequence: TGTGCCAGCAGTTTATCGTGGGACACTGAAGCTTTCTTT.

This chain links TRBV6-6 with TRBJ2-1, with TRBD2 matching 8 bases. With 1 base clipped from V and 7 bases from J, the junction kept 6 bases outside the gene matches. This CDR3 spans 15 amino acids. In germline, CDR1 is MNHNY, CDR2 SVGAGI (reference sequence). CDR3 region: CASSYFAGGSNEQFF. The CDR3 nucleotides read TGTGCCAGCAGTTACTTTGCGGGGGGTTCAAATGAGCAGTTCTTC.

The J gene is TRBJ2-6, the V gene TRBV5-6, with no clear D. This CDR3 is built from 15 residues. V lost 0 bases, J lost 0 bases, and 4 bases lay in between. Germline V gene data show CDR1 as SGHDT and CDR2 as YYEEEE. The CDR3 sequence is CASSLGHSGANVLTF. The CDR3 region has the DNA TGTGCCAGCAGCTTGGGCCACTCTGGGGCCAACGTCCTGACTTTC. Full variable domain (rest looked up from reference TRBV5-6 and TRBJ2-6): DAGVTQSPTHLIKTRGQQVTLRCSPKSGHDTVSWYQQALGQGPQFIFQYYEEEERQRGNFPDRFSGHQFPNYSSELNVNALLLGDSALYLCASSLGHSGANVLTFGAGSRLTVL.

The sample holds one count of this clone. The chain carries TRBV23-1 and TRBJ2-3; no clear D gene. TRBV23-1 is an ORF, and what it does is uncertain. V lost 0 bases, J lost 1 base, and 5 bases lay in between. The CDR3 length is 14 residues. The CDR3 region has the DNA TGCGCCAGCAGTCAATCCGCTGGCACAGATACGCAGTATTTT. As protein: CASSQSAGTDTQYF.

The rearrangement uses TRBV6-5 and TRBJ2-7; no definite D call. Germline V gives CDR1 MNHEY, CDR2 SVGAGI. Trimming stripped 0 bases from V and 4 bases from J, with 13 bases between. There are 15 residues in the CDR3. The CDR3 here is CASSYSSSLIYEQYF. The CDR3 region has the DNA TGTGCCAGCAGTTACTCCTCCTCCCTTATTTACGAGCAGTACTTC.

Within the sample, this clone is large. The V and J genes are TRBV2 and TRBJ1-6, with 7 bases aligning to TRBD1. Trimming took 7 bases from V and 7 from J; bases not matched to a gene: 4. The CDR3 is 13 residues long. Germline assignment: CDR1 SNHLY and CDR2 FYNNEI. CDR3 sequence (DNA): TGTGCCAGCACCGGACAGGCCAATTCACCCCTCCACTTT. Translating gives CASTGQANSPLHF.

Only a few counts were recorded for this clone. The chain couples TRBV5-3 to TRBJ2-3; 7 nucleotides agree with TRBD2. TRBV5-3 has ORF status, its function being uncertain. Unmatched junction bases numbered 2, after V lost 2 bases and J lost 2 bases. The CDR3 sequence is 14 residues long. The CDR3 sequence: CARSFGTTTDTQYF. The CDR3 nucleotides read TGTGCCAGAAGCTTCGGGACTACCACAGATACGCAGTATTTT.

This chain uses TRBV5-1 with TRBJ1-3, with 9 bases aligning to TRBD1. The junction had 17 bases not matched to a gene; V was cut back by 4 bases and J by 0 bases. This CDR3 contains 20 residues. Germline assignment: CDR1 SGHRS and CDR2 YFSETQ. CDR3 sequence (DNA): TGCGCCAGCAGCGCTTTCGGGACAGGGAAATTGTTAGGCTCTGGAAACACCATATATTTT. Protein product: CASSAFGTGKLLGSGNTIYF.

The V and J genes are TRBV14 and TRBJ1-1; D remains unclear. V lost 0 bases to trimming and J lost 10 bases, with 15 bases between them. The germline V gene encodes CDR1 SGHDN and CDR2 FVKESK. The CDR3 extends over 14 amino acids. CDR3 in amino acids: CASSQEVGRQGAFF. For the CDR3, the DNA is TGTGCCAGCAGCCAAGAAGTCGGGCGACAAGGAGCTTTCTTT.